Below, 25 T cell receptor beta chains from the same sample are listed, as sequenced in a study of T cell responses to AZD1222 COVID-19 vaccine. Sequencing was performed with immunoSEQ multiplex PCR; in TCRdb, only in-frame clones are kept and a portion is missing. The data contain 70,000 or so clones, around four fifths of them singletons. The source material was peripheral blood, sampled 28 days after the second AZD1222 dose. The receptor set was obtained from an adult who received the AZD1222 COVID-19 vaccine.

This clone came up once. V gene TRBV12-3 or TRBV12-4 combines with J gene TRBJ2-3; D is unresolved. CDR3 length: 13 residues. V was cut by 5 bases and J by 5 bases, with 11 bases left in between. CDR3 bases: TGTGCCAGCAGTGGGATAGTAAGAGATACGCAGTATTTT. Translation gives CASSGIVRDTQYF.

The chain couples TRBV18 to TRBJ2-7, with D perhaps TRBD1 or TRBD2 (5 bases each). Trimming stripped 2 bases from V and 2 bases from J, with 10 bases between. CDR1 KGHSH and CDR2 LQKENI come from the germline V gene. The CDR3 is 14 amino acids. CDR3 protein: CASSPAGRPYEQYF. The CDR3 DNA sequence: TGTGCCAGCTCACCAGCAGGGAGACCCTACGAGCAGTACTTC.

The rearrangement joins TRBV18 to TRBJ2-7; tentative D call: TRBD1 (5 bases). The CDR3 loop spans 14 amino acids. Per the germline V gene, CDR1 is KGHSH and CDR2 is LQKENI. Deletions cut 2 bases from V and 2 bases from J, with 10 bases between. CDR3 region: CASSPKGQPYEQYF. In DNA form, the CDR3 reads TGTGCCAGCTCACCAAAGGGGCAGCCCTACGAGCAGTACTTC.

This chain uses TRBV6-6 with TRBJ1-3; D remains unclear. The length of the CDR3 is 14 residues. Germline CDR1 and CDR2: MNHNY and SVGAGI (reference sequence). Trimming left V 0 bases short and J 3 bases short, with 6 bases between. CDR3 amino acids: CASSYSSFGNTIYF. Here the CDR3 DNA reads TGTGCCAGCAGTTACTCCAGTTTTGGAAACACCATATATTTT.

The rearrangement uses TRBV2 and TRBJ2-1; TRBD1 is a possible D gene (5 bases). Germline CDR1 is SNHLY and CDR2 is FYNNEI. V lost 6 bases and J lost 7, with 10 bases in between. This CDR3 is built from 12 residues. In DNA, the CDR3 is TGTGCCAGCAGGGATCCAGGGAATGAGCAGTTCTTC. This codes for CASRDPGNEQFF.

The CDR3 is CASSTGQGNTGELFF. The CDR3 DNA sequence: TGTGCCAGCAGCACCGGACAGGGGAACACCGGGGAGCTGTTTTTT. This chain connects TRBV9 to TRBJ2-2, with TRBD1 matching 8 bases. V shed 4 bases, J shed 1 base, and the junction held 3 bases outside the gene matches. This CDR3 region has 15 residues. Germline V gene data show CDR1 as SGDLS and CDR2 as YYNGEE.

Written as DNA, the CDR3 is TGTGCCACCAGTTGGTGCGAACCTAGGACCTATGGCTACACCTTC. This codes for CATSWCEPRTYGYTF. The chain recombines TRBV24-1 with TRBJ1-2, with unresolved D. CDR1 and CDR2 from the germline V gene are KGHDR and SFDVKD. Trimming stripped 6 bases from V and 4 bases from J, with 17 bases between. There are 15 residues in the CDR3.

The V call is TRBV27, the J call TRBJ1-1; TRBD1 aligns across 8 bases. The CDR3 contains 13 residues. Germline CDR1 is MNHEY and CDR2 is SMNVEV (reference sequence). Trimming removed 5 bases from V and 4 bases from J; junction bases left unmatched: 3. The CDR3 protein is CASSLTGGTEAFF. The CDR3 nucleotides are TGTGCCAGCAGTCTTACAGGGGGCACTGAAGCTTTCTTT.

This clone occurred once. The rearrangement joins TRBV7-8 to TRBJ1-1; D not certain. Germline V gene sequence: CDR1 SGHVS, CDR2 FQNEAQ. V lost 5 bases and J lost 2, with 6 bases in between. The CDR3 spans 12 residues. CDR3 coding DNA: TGTGCCAGCAGCCGCGTTAACACTGAAGCTTTCTTT. This translates into CASSRVNTEAFF.

This clone appeared a few times. The chain carries TRBV2 and TRBJ2-7, with D tentatively TRBD1 (6 bases). The CDR3 length is 16 residues. Germline-derived CDR1 and CDR2 are SNHLY and FYNNEI. Trimming removed 3 bases from V and 6 bases from J, with 21 bases in between. The CDR3 loop reads CASSDWGRGPVGEQYF. CDR3 coding DNA: TGTGCCAGCAGTGATTGGGGCAGGGGCCCTGTTGGCGAGCAGTACTTC.

The V gene is TRBV7-9, the J gene TRBJ2-1; no reliable D call. V was cut by 3 bases and J by 5 bases, with 5 bases left in between. Germline V gene data show CDR1 as SEHNR and CDR2 as FQNEAQ (reference sequence). The length of the CDR3 is 12 residues. CDR3 residues: CASSFQNNEQFF. CDR3 bases: TGTGCCAGCAGCTTCCAGAACAATGAGCAGTTCTTC.

The chain carries TRBV12-5 and TRBJ2-6; the D is unclear. The length of the CDR3 is 16 residues. V lost 6 bases and J 0 bases, leaving 12 bases between the germline ends. Germline V gives CDR1 LGHNT, CDR2 FRNRAP. The CDR3, as DNA: TGTGCTAGTGGCCAACAGCGTAGCTCTGGGGCCAACGTCCTGACTTTC. Amino acid sequence: CASGQQRSSGANVLTF. Full variable domain (rest looked up from reference TRBV12-5 and TRBJ2-6): DARVTQTPRHKVTEMGQEVTMRCQPILGHNTVFWYRQTMMQGLELLAYFRNRAPLDDSGMPKDRFSAEMPDATLATLKIQPSEPRDSAVYFCASGQQRSSGANVLTFGAGSRLTVL.

The chain links TRBV7-8 to TRBJ2-2; tentatively, D is TRBD1 or TRBD2 (5 bases each). The CDR3 sequence is 15 residues long. Germline V CDR1 and CDR2: SGHVS, FQNEAQ. V dropped 8 bases and J dropped 4 bases, with 17 bases sitting between them. CDR3: CASSNSGGSTGELFF. The CDR3, as DNA: TGTGCCAGCTCAAACAGTGGGGGTAGCACCGGGGAGCTGTTTTTT. The variable domain in full, with the rest retrieved from reference TRBV7-8 and TRBJ2-2, is GAGVSQSPRYKVAKRGQDVALRCDPISGHVSLFWYQQALGQGPEFLTYFQNEAQLDKSGLPSDRFFAERPEGSVSTLKIQRTQQEDSAVYLCASSNSGGSTGELFFGEGSRLTVL.

The rearrangement uses TRBV4-1 and TRBJ2-1; 16 nucleotides match TRBD2. The CDR3 has 17 residues. In germline, CDR1 is MGHRA, CDR2 YSYEKL. Trimming at V came to 4 bases and at J to 8 bases, leaving 8 bases not matched to a gene. CDR3 amino acids: CASSPHSGTSGRDEQFF. The CDR3 DNA is TGCGCCAGCAGCCCCCACTCCGGGACTAGCGGGAGGGATGAGCAGTTCTTC.

This chain joins TRBV4-2 and TRBJ1-1, with D unclear. Trimming took 1 base from V and 2 from J, leaving 8 bases between them. Germline loops: CDR1 LGHNA, CDR2 YNFKEQ. The CDR3 has 14 amino acids. The CDR3: CASSQVGRNTEAFF. CDR3 bases: TGTGCCAGCAGCCAAGTGGGCAGAAACACTGAAGCTTTCTTT.

The chain employs TRBV6-1 and TRBJ1-4, with 12 bases fitting TRBD1. The V and J ends lost 3 bases and 6 bases, in that order; junction bases with no gene match: 11. The CDR3 is 18 amino acids. Per the germline V gene, CDR1 is MNHNS and CDR2 is SASEGT. CDR3 amino acids: CASSEQRGTGGGYEKLFF. The CDR3 DNA reads TGTGCCAGCAGTGAGCAACGGGGGACAGGGGGCGGGTATGAAAAACTGTTTTTT.

The chain uses TRBV7-9 and TRBJ2-7; TRBD2 matches at 13 bases. CDR3 length: 15 amino acids. The germline V gene has CDR1 SEHNR and CDR2 FQNEAQ (reference sequence). V lost 1 base and J lost 6; bases outside the gene matches: 3. The CDR3 spells CASSLGLAGGSEQYF. DNA of the CDR3: TGTGCCAGCAGCTTAGGACTAGCGGGGGGATCCGAGCAGTACTTC.

V is TRBV6-5 and J is TRBJ2-7; unclear D gene. The germline V gene encodes CDR1 MNHEY and CDR2 SVGAGI. V was trimmed by 7 bases and J by 2 bases, leaving 12 bases between them. The CDR3 spans 13 residues. CDR3 residues: CASNGGRTYEQYF. CDR3 coding DNA: TGTGCCAGCAATGGCGGAAGAACCTACGAGCAGTACTTC.

The sample holds a few counts of this clone. The chain is built from TRBV15 and TRBJ1-4; tentative D call: TRBD1 (5 bases). The CDR3 has 14 amino acids. CDR1 and CDR2 (germline): LNHNV, YYDKDF (reference sequence). V gave up 1 base and J gave up 7 bases, with 10 bases separating them. The CDR3 is CATSRGRESEKLFF. As DNA, the CDR3 is TGTGCCACCAGCAGAGGCAGGGAGAGTGAAAAACTGTTTTTT.

V is TRBV19 and J is TRBJ1-2; 7 nucleotides agree with TRBD1. The ends lost 6 bases at V and 6 bases at J; junction bases unmatched: 7. The length of the CDR3 is 13 residues. CDR1 is LNHDA and CDR2 is SQIVND in the germline V gene (reference sequence). The chain's CDR3 is CASSSTGFHGYTF. In DNA, the CDR3 is TGTGCCAGTAGCTCGACAGGGTTCCATGGCTACACCTTC.

The J gene is TRBJ1-4, the V gene TRBV3-1 (or the pseudogene TRBV3-2); D gene uncertain. Per the germline V gene, CDR1 is LGHDT and CDR2 is YNNKEL (reference sequence). V was pared by 4 bases and J by 2 bases, with 14 bases between. The CDR3 has 16 amino acids. The CDR3 nucleotides are TGTGCCAGCAGCCGCCGACAAACCGTGACTAATGAAAAACTGTTTTTT. The encoded protein is CASSRRQTVTNEKLFF.

The chain joins TRBV5-1 to TRBJ2-7; 9 bases line up with TRBD1. With 4 bases clipped from V and 6 bases from J, the junction kept 11 bases outside the gene matches. The CDR3 extends over 15 amino acids. Germline loops: CDR1 SGHRS, CDR2 YFSETQ. CDR3 coding DNA: TGCGCCAGCAGCCACCAGAGGACAGGGGAAGGCGAGCAGTACTTC. Translating it yields CASSHQRTGEGEQYF.

J is TRBJ1-1 and V is TRBV15; D may be TRBD1 (6 bases). This CDR3 comprises 15 residues. V lost 3 bases and J 7 bases, leaving 18 bases between the germline ends. Germline assignment: CDR1 LNHNV and CDR2 YYDKDF (reference sequence). In DNA form, the CDR3 reads TGTGCCACCAGCAGGGGGTTTGGGGGGCCGGGTGAAGCTTTCTTT. This codes for CATSRGFGGPGEAFF. Full variable domain (remainder filled in from reference TRBV15 and TRBJ1-1): DAMVIQNPRYQVTQFGKPVTLSCSQTLNHNVMYWYQQKSSQAPKLLFHYYDKDFNNEADTPDNFQSRRPNTSFCFLDIRSPGLGDTAMYLCATSRGFGGPGEAFFGQGTRLTVV.

The V and J genes are TRBV11-2 and TRBJ2-7; D is possibly TRBD2 (5 bases). The germline V gene encodes CDR1 SGHAT and CDR2 FQNNGV. The CDR3 sequence is 14 residues long. V was cut by 3 bases and J by 6 bases, with 15 bases left in between. CDR3 in amino acids: CASSFGPGGSEQYF. CDR3 in DNA: TGTGCCAGCAGCTTTGGTCCAGGAGGTTCCGAGCAGTACTTC.

This clone was seen just once. The J gene is TRBJ1-6, the V gene TRBV6-6; 7 positions agree with TRBD1. The junction had 5 bases not matched to a gene; V was cut back by 5 bases and J by 7 bases. The germline V gene has CDR1 MNHNY and CDR2 SVGAGI (reference sequence). The length of the CDR3 is 14 residues. DNA for the CDR3: TGTGCCAGCAGTGGGGACAGCCTCAATTCACCCCTCCACTTT. Translation gives CASSGDSLNSPLHF.